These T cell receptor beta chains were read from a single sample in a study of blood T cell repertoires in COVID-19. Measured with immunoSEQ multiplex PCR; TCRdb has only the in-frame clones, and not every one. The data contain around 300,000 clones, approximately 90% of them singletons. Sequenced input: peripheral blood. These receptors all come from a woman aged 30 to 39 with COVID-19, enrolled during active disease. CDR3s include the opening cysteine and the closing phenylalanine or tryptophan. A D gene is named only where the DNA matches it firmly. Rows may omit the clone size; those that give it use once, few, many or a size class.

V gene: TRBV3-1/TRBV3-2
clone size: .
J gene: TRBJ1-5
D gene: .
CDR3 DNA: TGTGCCAGCAGCCAAGGGTCCGGGAGCAATCAGCCCCAGCATTTT
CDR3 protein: CASSQGSGSNQPQHF

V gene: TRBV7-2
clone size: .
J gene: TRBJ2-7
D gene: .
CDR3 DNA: TGTGCCAGCAGTAAGGGGGGGACACCCTACGAGCAGTACTTC
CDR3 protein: CASSKGGTPYEQYF

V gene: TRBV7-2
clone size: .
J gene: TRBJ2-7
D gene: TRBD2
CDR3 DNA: TGTGCCAGCAGCCCTAGCGGACCCGTTTACGAGCAGTACTTC
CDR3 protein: CASSPSGPVYEQYF

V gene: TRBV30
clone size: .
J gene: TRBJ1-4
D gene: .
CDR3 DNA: TGTGCCTGGGAGCCGGGGGGCGCACAGGGTCGGGAAAAACTGTTTTTT
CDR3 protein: CAWEPGGAQGREKLFF

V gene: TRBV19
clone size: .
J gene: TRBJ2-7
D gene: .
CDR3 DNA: TGTGCCAGTAGTTTCGCAGGGTCCTACGAGCAGTACTTC
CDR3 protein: CASSFAGSYEQYF

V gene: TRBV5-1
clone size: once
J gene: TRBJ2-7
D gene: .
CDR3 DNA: TGCGCCAGCAGCTGGGAGGGGGGGCAGCGATTCTCCTACGAGCAGTACTTC
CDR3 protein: CASSWEGGQRFSYEQYF

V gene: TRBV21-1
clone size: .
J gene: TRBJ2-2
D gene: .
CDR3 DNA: TGTGCCAGCATCTCAGGGGTTAGAAGGAACACCGGGGAGCTGTTTTTT
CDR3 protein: CASISGVRRNTGELFF

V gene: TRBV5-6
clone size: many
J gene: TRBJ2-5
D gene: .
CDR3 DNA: TGTGCCAGCAGCTTGTTGCGGCTAGGAAAAGAGACCCAGTACTTC
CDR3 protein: CASSLLRLGKETQYF

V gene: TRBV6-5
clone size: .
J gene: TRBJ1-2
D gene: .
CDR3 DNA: TGTGCCAGCAGCTGGACAGCCCCACTTTATGGCTACACCTTC
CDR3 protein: CASSWTAPLYGYTF

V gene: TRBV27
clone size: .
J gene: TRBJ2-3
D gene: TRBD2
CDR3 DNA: TGTGCCAGCAGTTTATATGCTAGCGGGAGGGAGGGAGATACGCAGTATTTT
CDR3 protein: CASSLYASGREGDTQYF

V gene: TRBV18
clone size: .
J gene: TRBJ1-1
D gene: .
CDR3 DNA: TGTGCCAGCTCACCACCGAATGAGGTAGACACTGAAGCTTTCTTT
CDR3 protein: CASSPPNEVDTEAFF

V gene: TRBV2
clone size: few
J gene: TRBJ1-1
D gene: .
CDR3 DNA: TGTGCCAGCAGGGCAACAAAAACTGAAGCTTTCTTT
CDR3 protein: CASRATKTEAFF

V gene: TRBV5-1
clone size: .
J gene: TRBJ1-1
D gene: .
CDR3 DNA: TGCGCCAGCAGCTTCGACATGCAGGGTCTCCCGAACACTGAAGCTTTCTTT
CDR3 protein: CASSFDMQGLPNTEAFF

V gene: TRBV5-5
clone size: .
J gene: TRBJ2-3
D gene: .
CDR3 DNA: TGTGCCAGCAGCTTCAGCGATTCGGGAGATACGCAGTATTTT
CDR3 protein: CASSFSDSGDTQYF

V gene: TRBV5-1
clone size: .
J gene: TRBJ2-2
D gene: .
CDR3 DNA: TGCGCCACAACCAATAGGGGTACTAACACCGGGGAGCTGTTTTTT
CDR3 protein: CATTNRGTNTGELFF

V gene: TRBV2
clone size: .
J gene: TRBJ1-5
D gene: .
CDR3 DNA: TGTGCCAGCTTACAGGGTTACAATCAGCCCCAGCATTTT
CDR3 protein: CASLQGYNQPQHF

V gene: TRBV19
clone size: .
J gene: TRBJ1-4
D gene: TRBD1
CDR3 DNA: TGTGCCACCAGGGACAGTTTTAATGAAAAACTGTTTTTT
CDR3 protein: CATRDSFNEKLFF

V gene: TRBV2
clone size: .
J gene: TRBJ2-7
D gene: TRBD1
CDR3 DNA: TGTGCCAGCAGGGTGACAGGGGGTTCATCCTACGAGCAGTACTTC
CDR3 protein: CASRVTGGSSYEQYF

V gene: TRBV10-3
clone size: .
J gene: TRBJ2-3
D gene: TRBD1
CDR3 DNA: TGTGCCATCAGTGAGGGGACAGGGGGCTTACCAGATACGCAGTATTTT
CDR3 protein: CAISEGTGGLPDTQYF

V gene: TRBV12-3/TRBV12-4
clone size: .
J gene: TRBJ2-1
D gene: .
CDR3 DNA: TGTGCCAGCAGTTTCGACTGGCACGAGCAGTTCTTC
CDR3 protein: CASSFDWHEQFF

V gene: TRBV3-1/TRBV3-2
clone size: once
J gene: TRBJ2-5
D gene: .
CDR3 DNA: TGTGCCAGCAGCCAAGAGCCAGGGGAGGGAGAGACCCAGTACTTC
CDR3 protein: CASSQEPGEGETQYF

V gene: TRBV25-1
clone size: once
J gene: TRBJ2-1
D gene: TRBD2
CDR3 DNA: TGTGCCAGCAGTGAATACTCGAGCGGGAGGGCCCACTTCTTC
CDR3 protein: CASSEYSSGRAHFF

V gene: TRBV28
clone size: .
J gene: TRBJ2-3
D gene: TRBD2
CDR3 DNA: TGTGCCAGCAGTTTAACTAGCGATAGCACAGATACGCAGTATTTT
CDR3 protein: CASSLTSDSTDTQYF

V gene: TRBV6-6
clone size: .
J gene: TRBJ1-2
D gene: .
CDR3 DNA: TGTGCCAGCAGTTACCAGGGCGACTATGGCTACACCTTC
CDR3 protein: CASSYQGDYGYTF

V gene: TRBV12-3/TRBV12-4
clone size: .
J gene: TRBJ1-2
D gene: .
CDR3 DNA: TGTGCCAGCCGACAGGCTAACTATGGCTACACCTTC
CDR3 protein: CASRQANYGYTF

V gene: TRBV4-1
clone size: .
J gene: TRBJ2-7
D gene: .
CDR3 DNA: TGCGCCAGCAGCCAAGTCGGAGAGGGCGAGCAGTACTTC
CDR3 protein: CASSQVGEGEQYF

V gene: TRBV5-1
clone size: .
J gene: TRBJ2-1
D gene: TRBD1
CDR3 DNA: TGCGCCAGCACCCCGGACAGGGGGCGAAATAATGAGCAGTTCTTC
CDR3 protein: CASTPDRGRNNEQFF

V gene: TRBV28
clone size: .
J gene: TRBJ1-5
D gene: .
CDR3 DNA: TGTGCCAGCAGTTTACGGGGGTTCGATCAGCCCCAGCATTTT
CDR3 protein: CASSLRGFDQPQHF

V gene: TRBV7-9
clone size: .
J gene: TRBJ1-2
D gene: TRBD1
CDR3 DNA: TGTGCCAGCAGCTTAGTACAGGGGGCGCATGGCTACACCTTC
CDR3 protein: CASSLVQGAHGYTF

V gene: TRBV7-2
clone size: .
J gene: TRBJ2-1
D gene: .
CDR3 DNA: TGTGCCAGCAGTAACAATGAGCAGTTCTTC
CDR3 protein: CASSNNEQFF

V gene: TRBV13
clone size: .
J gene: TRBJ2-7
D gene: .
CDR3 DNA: TGTGCCAGCAGCTTAGGCCCCTCGGCCTACGAGCAGTACTTC
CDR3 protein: CASSLGPSAYEQYF

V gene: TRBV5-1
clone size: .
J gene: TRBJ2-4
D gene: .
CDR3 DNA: TGCGCCAGCAGCTTGAACGGGGAAAACATTCAGTACTTC
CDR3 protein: CASSLNGENIQYF

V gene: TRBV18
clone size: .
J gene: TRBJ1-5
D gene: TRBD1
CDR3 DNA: TGTGCCAGCTCACTACAGGGGGCCGATCAGCCCCAGCATTTT
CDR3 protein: CASSLQGADQPQHF

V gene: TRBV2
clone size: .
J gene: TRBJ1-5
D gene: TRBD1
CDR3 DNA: TGTGCCAGCAGTGAATGGACAGGGGTGAATCAGCCCCAGCATTTT
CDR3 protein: CASSEWTGVNQPQHF

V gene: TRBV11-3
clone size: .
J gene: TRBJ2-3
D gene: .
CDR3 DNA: TGTGCCAGCAGCCCCCGCAGCGGCTCTGGCACAGATACGCAGTATTTT
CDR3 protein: CASSPRSGSGTDTQYF

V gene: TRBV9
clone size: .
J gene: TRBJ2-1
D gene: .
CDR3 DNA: TGTGCCAGCAGCGTAGCTACTTCGGGCGGGAGCTGGACAGGGAAGGGCAATGAGCAGTTCTTC
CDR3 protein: CASSVATSGGSWTGKGNEQFF

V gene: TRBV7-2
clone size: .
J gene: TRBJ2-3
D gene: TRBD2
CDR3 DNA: TGTGCCAGCAGCTTGACTAGCGGGAATTCAGATACGCAGTATTTT
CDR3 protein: CASSLTSGNSDTQYF

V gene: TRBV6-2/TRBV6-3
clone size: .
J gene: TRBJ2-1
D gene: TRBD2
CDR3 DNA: TGTGCCAGCAGCCCTGGACTAGCGGGCGTCTCCTACAATGAGCAGTTCTTC
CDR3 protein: CASSPGLAGVSYNEQFF

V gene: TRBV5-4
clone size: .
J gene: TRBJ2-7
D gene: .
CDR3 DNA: TGTGCCAGCAGCTTGGGGGGCAGCCGCGCCTACGAGCAGTACTTC
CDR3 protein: CASSLGGSRAYEQYF

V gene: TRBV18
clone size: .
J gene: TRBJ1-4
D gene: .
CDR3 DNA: TGTGCCAGCTCACCCTCCACGGGAGAAAATGAAAAACTGTTTTTT
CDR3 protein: CASSPSTGENEKLFF

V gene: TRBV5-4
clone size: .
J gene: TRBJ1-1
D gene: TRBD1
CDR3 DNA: TGTGCCAGCAGCTCGCCCGACAGGGCCTCAGGTGAAGCTTTCTTT
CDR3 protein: CASSSPDRASGEAFF

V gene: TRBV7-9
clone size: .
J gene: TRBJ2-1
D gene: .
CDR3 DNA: TGTGCCAGCAGCTTTCCAAAGAACTCGGTTGCCAATGAGCAGTTCTTC
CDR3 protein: CASSFPKNSVANEQFF

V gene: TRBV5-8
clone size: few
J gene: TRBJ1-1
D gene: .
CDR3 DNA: TGTGCCAGCGCCAACGGAAGAATGGGGGGCACTGAAGCTTTCTTT
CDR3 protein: CASANGRMGGTEAFF

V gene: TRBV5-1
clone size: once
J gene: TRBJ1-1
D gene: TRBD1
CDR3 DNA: TGCGCCAGCAGCCCGCAGGGGGCAACTGAAGCTTTCTTT
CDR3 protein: CASSPQGATEAFF

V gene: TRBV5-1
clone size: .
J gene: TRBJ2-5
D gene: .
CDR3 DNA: TGCGCCAGCAGCCCCATATCACAGGGGAGGAAGACCCAGTACTTC
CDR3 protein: CASSPISQGRKTQYF

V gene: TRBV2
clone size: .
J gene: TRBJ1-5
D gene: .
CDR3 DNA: TGTGCCAGCGCGGAGTCAACGGGGGTACAGCCCCAGCATTTT
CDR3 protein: CASAESTGVQPQHF